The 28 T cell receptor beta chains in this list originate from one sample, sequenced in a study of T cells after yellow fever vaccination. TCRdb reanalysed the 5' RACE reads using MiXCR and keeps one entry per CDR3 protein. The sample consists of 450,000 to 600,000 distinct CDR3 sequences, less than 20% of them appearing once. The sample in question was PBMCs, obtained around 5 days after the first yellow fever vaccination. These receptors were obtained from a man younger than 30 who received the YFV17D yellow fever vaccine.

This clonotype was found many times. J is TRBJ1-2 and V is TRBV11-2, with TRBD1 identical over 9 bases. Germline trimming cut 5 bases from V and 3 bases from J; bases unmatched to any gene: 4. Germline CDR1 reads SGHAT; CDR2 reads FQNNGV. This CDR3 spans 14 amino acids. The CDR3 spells CASSADRGHYGYTF. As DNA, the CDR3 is TGTGCCAGCAGCGCGGACAGGGGCCACTATGGCTACACCTTC.

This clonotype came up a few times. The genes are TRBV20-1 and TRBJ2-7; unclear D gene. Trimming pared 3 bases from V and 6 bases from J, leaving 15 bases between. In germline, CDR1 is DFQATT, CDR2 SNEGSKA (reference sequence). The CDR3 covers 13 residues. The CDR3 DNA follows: TGCAGTGCTAGGAGGCCGGGCTCTGCCGAGCAGTACTTC. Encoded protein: CSARRPGSAEQYF.

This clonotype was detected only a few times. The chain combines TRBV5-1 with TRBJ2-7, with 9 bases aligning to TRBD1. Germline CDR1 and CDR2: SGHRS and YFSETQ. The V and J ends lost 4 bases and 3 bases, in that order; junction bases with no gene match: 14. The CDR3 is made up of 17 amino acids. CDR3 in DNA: TGCGCCAGCAGCCCCGGGACAGGGACTTCCCGAGTCTACGAGCAGTACTTC. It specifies CASSPGTGTSRVYEQYF. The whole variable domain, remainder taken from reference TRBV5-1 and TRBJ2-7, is KAGVTQTPRYLIKTRGQQVTLSCSPISGHRSVSWYQQTPGQGLQFLFEYFSETQRNKGNFPGRFSGRQFSNSRSEMNVSTLELGDSALYLCASSPGTGTSRVYEQYFGPGTRLTVT.

CDR3 in amino acids: CSARAYQETQYF. In nucleotides, the CDR3 is TGCAGCGCCCGAGCGTACCAAGAGACCCAGTACTTC. The genes are TRBV29-1 and TRBJ2-5, with D unresolved. Germline CDR1 reads SQVTM; CDR2 reads ANQGSEA. The CDR3 is 12 residues long. V lost 7 bases to trimming and J lost 0 bases, with 9 bases between them.

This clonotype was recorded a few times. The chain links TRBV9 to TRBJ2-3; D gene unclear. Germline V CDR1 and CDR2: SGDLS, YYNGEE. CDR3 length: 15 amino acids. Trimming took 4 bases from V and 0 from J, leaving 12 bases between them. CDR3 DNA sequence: TGTGCCAGCAGCCCAACGGGTACTAGCACAGATACGCAGTATTTT. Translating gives CASSPTGTSTDTQYF.

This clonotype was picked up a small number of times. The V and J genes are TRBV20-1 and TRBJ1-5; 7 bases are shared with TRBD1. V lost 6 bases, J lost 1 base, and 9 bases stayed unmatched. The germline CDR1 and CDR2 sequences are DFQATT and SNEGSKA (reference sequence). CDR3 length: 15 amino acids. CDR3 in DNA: TGCAGTGCCGGGAAGGGGGCAGGGAGCAATCAGCCCCAGCATTTT. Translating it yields CSAGKGAGSNQPQHF.

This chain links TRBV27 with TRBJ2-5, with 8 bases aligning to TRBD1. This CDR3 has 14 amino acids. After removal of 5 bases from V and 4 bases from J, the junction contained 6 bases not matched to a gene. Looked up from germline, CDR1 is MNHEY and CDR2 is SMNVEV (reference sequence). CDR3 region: CASSVGTGRETQYF. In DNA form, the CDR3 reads TGTGCCAGCAGTGTAGGGACAGGACGAGAGACCCAGTACTTC.

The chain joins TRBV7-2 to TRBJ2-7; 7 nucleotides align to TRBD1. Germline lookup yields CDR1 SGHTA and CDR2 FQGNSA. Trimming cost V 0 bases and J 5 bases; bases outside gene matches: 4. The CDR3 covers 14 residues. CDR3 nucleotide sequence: TGTGCCAGCAGCTTAGCGACAGGGTTGGACGAGCAGTACTTC. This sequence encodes CASSLATGLDEQYF.

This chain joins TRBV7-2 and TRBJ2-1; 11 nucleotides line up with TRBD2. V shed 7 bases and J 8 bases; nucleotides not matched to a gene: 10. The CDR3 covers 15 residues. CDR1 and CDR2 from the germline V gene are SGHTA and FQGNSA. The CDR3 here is CASTTTSGGPYEQFF. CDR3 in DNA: TGTGCCAGCACCACTACTAGCGGGGGCCCATATGAGCAGTTCTTC. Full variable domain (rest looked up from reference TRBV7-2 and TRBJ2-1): GAGVSQSPSNKVTEKGKDVELRCDPISGHTALYWYRQSLGQGLEFLIYFQGNSAPDKSGLPSDRFSAERTGGSVSTLTIQRTQQEDSAVYLCASTTTSGGPYEQFFGPGTRLTVL.

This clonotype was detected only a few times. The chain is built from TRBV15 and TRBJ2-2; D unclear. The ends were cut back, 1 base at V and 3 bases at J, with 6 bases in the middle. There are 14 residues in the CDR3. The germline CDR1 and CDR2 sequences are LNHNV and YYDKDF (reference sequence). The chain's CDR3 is CATSRARYTGELFF. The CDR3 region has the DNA TGTGCCACCAGCAGAGCCAGGTACACCGGGGAGCTGTTTTTT.

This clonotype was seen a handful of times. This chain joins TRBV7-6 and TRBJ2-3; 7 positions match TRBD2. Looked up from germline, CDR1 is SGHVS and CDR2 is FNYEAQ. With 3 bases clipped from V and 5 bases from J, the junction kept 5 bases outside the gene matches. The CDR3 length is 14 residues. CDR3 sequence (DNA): TGTGCCAGCAGCTTGGCGGGGGAAAGAGATACGCAGTATTTT. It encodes CASSLAGERDTQYF.

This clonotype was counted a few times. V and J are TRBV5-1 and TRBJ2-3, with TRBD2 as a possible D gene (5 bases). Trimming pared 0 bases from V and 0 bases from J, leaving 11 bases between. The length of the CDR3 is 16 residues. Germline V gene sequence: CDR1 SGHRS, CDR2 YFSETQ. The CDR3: CASSLDLAYSTDTQYF. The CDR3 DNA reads TGCGCCAGCAGCTTGGACTTAGCGTATAGCACAGATACGCAGTATTTT. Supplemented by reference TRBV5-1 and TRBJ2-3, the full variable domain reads KAGVTQTPRYLIKTRGQQVTLSCSPISGHRSVSWYQQTPGQGLQFLFEYFSETQRNKGNFPGRFSGRQFSNSRSEMNVSTLELGDSALYLCASSLDLAYSTDTQYFGPGTRLTVL.

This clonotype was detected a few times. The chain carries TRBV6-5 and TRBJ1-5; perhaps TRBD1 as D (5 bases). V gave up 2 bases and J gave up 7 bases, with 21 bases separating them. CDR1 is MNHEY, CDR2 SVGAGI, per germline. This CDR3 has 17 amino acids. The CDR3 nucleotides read TGTGCCAGCAGTTACATCCCTGAAGATCGAGGGGCCCAGCCCCAGCATTTT. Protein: CASSYIPEDRGAQPQHF.

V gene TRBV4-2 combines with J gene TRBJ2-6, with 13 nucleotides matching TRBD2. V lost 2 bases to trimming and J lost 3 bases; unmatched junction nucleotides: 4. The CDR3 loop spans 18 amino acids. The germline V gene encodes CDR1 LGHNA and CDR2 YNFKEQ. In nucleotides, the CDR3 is TGTGCCAGCAGCCAAAGACTAGCGGGGGGCTATGGGGCCAACGTCCTGACTTTC. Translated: CASSQRLAGGYGANVLTF.

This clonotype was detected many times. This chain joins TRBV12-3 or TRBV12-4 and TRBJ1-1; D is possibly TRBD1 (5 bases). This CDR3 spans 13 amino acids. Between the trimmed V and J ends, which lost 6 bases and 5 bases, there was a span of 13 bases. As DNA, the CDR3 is TGTGCCAGCAGCGCAGGGCCAACAACTGAAGCTTTCTTT. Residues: CASSAGPTTEAFF.

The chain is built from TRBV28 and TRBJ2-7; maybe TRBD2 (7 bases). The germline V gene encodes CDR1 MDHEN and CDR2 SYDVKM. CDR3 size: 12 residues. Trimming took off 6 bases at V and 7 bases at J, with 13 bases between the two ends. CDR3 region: CASSDRGAEQYF. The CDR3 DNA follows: TGTGCCAGCAGCGATCGGGGGGCTGAGCAGTACTTC.

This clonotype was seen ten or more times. The CDR3 sequence is CASSLATEDTQYF. CDR3 in DNA: TGCGCCAGCAGCTTGGCAACTGAGGATACGCAGTATTTT. This sequence joins TRBV5-1 and TRBJ2-3; D remains ambiguous. The CDR3 contains 13 residues. CDR1 and CDR2 from the germline V gene are SGHRS and YFSETQ. V gave up 0 bases and J gave up 6 bases, with 8 bases separating them.

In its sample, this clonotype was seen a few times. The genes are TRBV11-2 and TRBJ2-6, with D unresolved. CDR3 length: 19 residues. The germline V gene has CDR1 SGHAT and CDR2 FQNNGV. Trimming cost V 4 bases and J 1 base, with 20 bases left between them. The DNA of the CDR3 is TGTGCCAGCAGCTCCCTAACGGGTTTTTCATATTCTGGGGCCAACGTCCTGACTTTC. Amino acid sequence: CASSSLTGFSYSGANVLTF.

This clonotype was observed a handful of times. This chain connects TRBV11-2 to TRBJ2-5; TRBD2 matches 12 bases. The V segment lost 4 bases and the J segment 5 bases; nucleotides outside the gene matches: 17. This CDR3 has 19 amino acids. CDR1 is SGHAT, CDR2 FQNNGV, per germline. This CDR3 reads CASSSLTSGGSSDLETQYF. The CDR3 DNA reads TGTGCCAGCAGCTCCCTGACTAGCGGGGGTTCGTCCGATCTCGAGACCCAGTACTTC. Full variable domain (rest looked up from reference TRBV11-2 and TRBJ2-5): EAGVAQSPRYKIIEKRQSVAFWCNPISGHATLYWYQQILGQGPKLLIQFQNNGVVDDSQLPKDRFSAERLKGVDSTLKIQPAKLEDSAVYLCASSSLTSGGSSDLETQYFGPGTRLLVL.

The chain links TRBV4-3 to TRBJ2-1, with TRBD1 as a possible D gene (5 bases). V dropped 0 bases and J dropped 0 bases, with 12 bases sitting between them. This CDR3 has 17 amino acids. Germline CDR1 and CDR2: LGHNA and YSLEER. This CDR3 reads CASSQEAEGDSYNEQFF. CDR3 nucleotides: TGCGCCAGCAGCCAAGAAGCCGAAGGGGACTCCTACAATGAGCAGTTCTTC.

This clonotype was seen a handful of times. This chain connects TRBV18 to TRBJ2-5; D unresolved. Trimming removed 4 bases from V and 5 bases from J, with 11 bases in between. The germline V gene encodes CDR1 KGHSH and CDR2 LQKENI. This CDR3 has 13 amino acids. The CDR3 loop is CASSRAETETQYF. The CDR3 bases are TGTGCCAGCTCACGTGCCGAAACGGAGACCCAGTACTTC.

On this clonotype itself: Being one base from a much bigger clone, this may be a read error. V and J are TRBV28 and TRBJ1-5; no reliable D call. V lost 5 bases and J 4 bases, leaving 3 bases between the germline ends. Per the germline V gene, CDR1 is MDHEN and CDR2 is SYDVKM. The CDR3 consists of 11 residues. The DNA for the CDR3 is TGTGCCAGCAGTGCGAATCAGCCCCAGCATTTT. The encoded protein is CASSANQPQHF.

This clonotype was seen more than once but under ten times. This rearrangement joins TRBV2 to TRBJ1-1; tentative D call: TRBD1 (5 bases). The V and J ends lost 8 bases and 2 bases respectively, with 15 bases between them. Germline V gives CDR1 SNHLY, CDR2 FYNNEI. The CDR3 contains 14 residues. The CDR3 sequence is CASRIREVNTEAFF. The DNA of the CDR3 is TGTGCCAGCCGAATCAGGGAAGTTAACACTGAAGCTTTCTTT.

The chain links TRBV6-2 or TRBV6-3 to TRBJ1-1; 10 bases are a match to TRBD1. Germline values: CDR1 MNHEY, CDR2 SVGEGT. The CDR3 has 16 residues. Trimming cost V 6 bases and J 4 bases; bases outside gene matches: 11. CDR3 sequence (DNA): TGTGCCAGCAGCTTTACCGTCGGACAGGGGGGCACTGAAGCTTTCTTT. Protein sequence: CASSFTVGQGGTEAFF.

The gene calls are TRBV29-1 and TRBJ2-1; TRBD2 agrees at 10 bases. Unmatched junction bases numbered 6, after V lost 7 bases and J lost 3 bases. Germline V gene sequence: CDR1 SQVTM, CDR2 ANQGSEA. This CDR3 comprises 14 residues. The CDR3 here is CSALAGDHYNEQFF. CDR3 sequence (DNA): TGCAGCGCCCTAGCGGGGGACCACTACAATGAGCAGTTCTTC.

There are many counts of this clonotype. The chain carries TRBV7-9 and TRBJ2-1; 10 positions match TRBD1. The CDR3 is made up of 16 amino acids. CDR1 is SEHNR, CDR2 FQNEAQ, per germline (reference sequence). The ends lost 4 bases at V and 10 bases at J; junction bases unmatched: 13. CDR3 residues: CASSSPGTGAFGEQFF. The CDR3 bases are TGTGCCAGCAGCTCGCCCGGGACAGGGGCTTTCGGGGAGCAGTTCTTC.

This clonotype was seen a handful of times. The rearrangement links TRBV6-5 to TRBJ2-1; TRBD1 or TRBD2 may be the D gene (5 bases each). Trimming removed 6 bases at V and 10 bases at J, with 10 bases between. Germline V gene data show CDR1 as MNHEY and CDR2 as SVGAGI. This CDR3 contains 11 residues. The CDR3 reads CASSHGTEQFF. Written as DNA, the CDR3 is TGTGCCAGCAGCCACGGGACGGAGCAGTTCTTC.

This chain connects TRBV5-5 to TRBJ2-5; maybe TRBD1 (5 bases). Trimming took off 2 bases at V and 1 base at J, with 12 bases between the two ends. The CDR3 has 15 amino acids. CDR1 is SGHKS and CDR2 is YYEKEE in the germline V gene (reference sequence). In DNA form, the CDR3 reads TGTGCCAGCAGCTTATCGATAAGGGGCCAAGAGACCCAGTACTTC. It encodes CASSLSIRGQETQYF.